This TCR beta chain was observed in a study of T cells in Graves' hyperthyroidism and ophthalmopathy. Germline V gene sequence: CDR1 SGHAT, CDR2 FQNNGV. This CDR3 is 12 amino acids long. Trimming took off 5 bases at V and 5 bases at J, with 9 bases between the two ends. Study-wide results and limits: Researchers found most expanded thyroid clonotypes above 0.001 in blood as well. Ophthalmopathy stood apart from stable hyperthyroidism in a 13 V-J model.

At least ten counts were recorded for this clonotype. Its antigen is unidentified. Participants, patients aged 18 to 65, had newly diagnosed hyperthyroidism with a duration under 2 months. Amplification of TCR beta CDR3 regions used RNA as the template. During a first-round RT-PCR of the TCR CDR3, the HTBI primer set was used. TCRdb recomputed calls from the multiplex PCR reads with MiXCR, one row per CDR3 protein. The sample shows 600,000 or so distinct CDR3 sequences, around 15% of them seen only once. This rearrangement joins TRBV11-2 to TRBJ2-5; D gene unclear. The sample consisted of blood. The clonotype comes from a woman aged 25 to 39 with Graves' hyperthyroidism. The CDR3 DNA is TGTGCCAGCAGCCCCCCCTTTGAGACCCAGTACTTC. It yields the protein CASSPPFETQYF.